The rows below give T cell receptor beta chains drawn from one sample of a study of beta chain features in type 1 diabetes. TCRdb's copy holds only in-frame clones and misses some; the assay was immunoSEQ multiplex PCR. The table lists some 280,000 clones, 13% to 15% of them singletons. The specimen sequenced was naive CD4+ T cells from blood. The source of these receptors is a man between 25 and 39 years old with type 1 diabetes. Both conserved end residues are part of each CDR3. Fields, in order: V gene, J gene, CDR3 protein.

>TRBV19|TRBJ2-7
CASSGTGVASYEQYF
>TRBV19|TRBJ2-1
CASSGRTYNEQFF
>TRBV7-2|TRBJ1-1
CASSSGANTEAFF
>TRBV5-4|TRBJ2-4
CASPNIQYF
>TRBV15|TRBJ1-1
CATSREKGFSEAFF
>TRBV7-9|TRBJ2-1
CASSIGTSFYNEQFF
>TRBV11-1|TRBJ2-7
CASSSWTGGLYEQYF
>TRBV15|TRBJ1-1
CATSFRPGQGARAFF
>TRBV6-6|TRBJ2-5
CASRMLAVQETQYF
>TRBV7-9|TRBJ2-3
CASSPSGRVGDTQYF
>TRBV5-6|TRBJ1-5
CASSLWLGGRNQPQHF
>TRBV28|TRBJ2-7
CATSPGQSYEQYF
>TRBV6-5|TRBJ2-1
CASMAGLSNNEQFF
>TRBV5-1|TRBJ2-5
CASSLVGTGSETQYF
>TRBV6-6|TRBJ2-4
CASSYPSGRADIQYF
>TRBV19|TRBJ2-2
CASSIREGRTFTGELFF
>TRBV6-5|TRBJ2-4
CASSYSLDYKNIQYF
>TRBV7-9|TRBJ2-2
CASSFREIRNTGELFF
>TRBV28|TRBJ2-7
CASSSGGHEQYF
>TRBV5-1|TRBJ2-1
CASSSEGRTNEQFF
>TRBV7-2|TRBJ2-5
CASSHGTHQETQYF
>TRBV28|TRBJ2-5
CASSGGGFGGETQYF
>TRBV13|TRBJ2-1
CASSKWTSFNEQFF
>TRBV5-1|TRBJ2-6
CASSASSGANVLTF
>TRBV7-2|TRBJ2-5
CASSFNRGGETQYF
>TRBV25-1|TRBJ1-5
CASSEVGGDGNQPQHF
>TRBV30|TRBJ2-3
CAWSAGTSGYTDTQYF
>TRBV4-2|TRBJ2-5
CASSQTAGGGETQYF
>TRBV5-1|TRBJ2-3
CASSLVPGLATDTQYF
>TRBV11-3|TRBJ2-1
CASSPRSGSDEQFF
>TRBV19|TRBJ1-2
CASSMGTGRFGYTF
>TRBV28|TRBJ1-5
CASGRGGRQPQHF
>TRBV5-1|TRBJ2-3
CASSSGVITDTQYF
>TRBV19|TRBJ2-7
CASSTPRTGQGFYEQYF
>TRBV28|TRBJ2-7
CASSRRYEQYF
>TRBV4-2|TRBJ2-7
CASSQVDNPYEQYF
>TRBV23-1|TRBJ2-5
CASSRPGQSCRTQYF
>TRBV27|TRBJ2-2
CASSYQANTGELFF